This record looks at one T cell receptor beta chain sequence and its context. The sample comes from a study of blood T cell repertoires in COVID-19. Study-level information: Acute-phase and convalescent COVID-19 samples originated in the United States, Italy and Spain. In each case, the material was cDNA or gDNA derived from T cells, B-cell-depleted T cells, or PBMCs.

Original methodology: Reference gene primers were amplified, and this amplification served to estimate nucleated cell counts. Method: immunoSEQ multiplex PCR; TCRdb's copy keeps in-frame clones and lacks some. The DNA gave D and trimming, while V, J and clone size come from that table. The sample has just under 65,000 clones, about four fifths seen once. The V and J ends lost 1 base and 5 bases respectively, with 8 bases between them. CDR1 is SGHVS, CDR2 FQNEAQ, per germline. The CDR3 runs 13 residues. The sample was peripheral blood. This TCR was sampled from a human donor in a cohort sampled during active COVID-19. The rearrangement joins TRBV7-8 to TRBJ2-5; D gene unclear. CDR3 sequence: CASSLGPRETQYF. CDR3 bases: TGTGCCAGCAGCTTAGGCCCCAGGGAGACCCAGTACTTC.